Below, 25 T cell receptor beta chains from the same sample are listed, as sequenced in a study of OX40 agonist ivuxolimab in advanced cancers. Data came from immunoSEQ multiplex PCR; TCRdb stores just in-frame clones and leaves some out. The table records under 70,000 clones, 80% to 95% of them present only once. Material: CD4+ or CD8+ T cells sorted from blood, obtained in a trial of the OX40 agonist ivuxolimab. Receptors were obtained from an adult with an advanced solid tumor such as melanoma, head and neck, liver or kidney cancer.

The genes are TRBV7-8 and TRBJ2-3, with 11 nucleotides matching TRBD2. The germline gives CDR1 SGHVS, CDR2 FQNEAQ. Losses at the gene ends were 5 bases for V and 2 bases for J; bases not matched to a gene: 6. This CDR3 has 16 amino acids. CDR3 loop: CASSTRLAGITDTQYF. The CDR3 DNA reads as TGTGCCAGCAGCACCCGACTAGCGGGGATCACAGATACGCAGTATTTT.

The genes are TRBV25-1 and TRBJ2-6, with a weak D call TRBD2 (5 bases). CDR1 MGHDK and CDR2 SYGVNS come from the germline V gene. The CDR3 has 16 amino acids. Trimming removed 3 bases from V and 2 bases from J, with 11 bases in between. CDR3 region: CASSDPKRAGANVLTF. The DNA for the CDR3 is TGTGCCAGCAGTGATCCCAAGAGGGCTGGGGCCAACGTCCTGACTTTC.

The V and J genes are TRBV7-9 and TRBJ2-7; D gene ambiguous. Looked up from germline, CDR1 is SEHNR and CDR2 is FQNEAQ (reference sequence). V lost 5 bases and J 4 bases, leaving 21 bases between the germline ends. CDR3 size: 16 residues. CDR3 loop: CASSPLDASRFYEQYF. The CDR3 DNA reads TGTGCCAGCAGCCCCTTAGACGCGAGCAGGTTTTACGAGCAGTACTTC. The whole variable domain, filled in from reference TRBV7-9 and TRBJ2-7, reads DTGVSQNPRHKITKRGQNVTFRCDPISEHNRLYWYRQTLGQGPEFLTYFQNEAQLEKSRLLSDRFSAERPKGSFSTLEIQRTEQGDSAMYLCASSPLDASRFYEQYFGPGTRLTVT.

V is TRBV19 and J is TRBJ2-7, with D unresolved. The CDR3 totals 13 residues. V shed 3 bases and J shed 2 bases, with 8 bases lying between them. Germline V gene lookup returns CDR1 LNHDA and CDR2 SQIVND (reference sequence). The CDR3 region is CASSIGIPYEQYF. DNA of the CDR3: TGTGCCAGTAGTATTGGGATACCCTACGAGCAGTACTTC.

The chain employs TRBV6-5 and TRBJ2-5; possibly TRBD1 for D (6 bases). Trimming shortened V by 6 bases and J by 5 bases, and 10 bases separated the two germline ends. In germline, CDR1 is MNHEY, CDR2 SVGAGI. The CDR3 spans 12 residues. In nucleotides, the CDR3 is TGTGCCAGCAGGACAGGTTTGGAGACCCAGTACTTC. This encodes CASRTGLETQYF.

The J gene is TRBJ2-1, the V gene TRBV25-1, with D possibly called TRBD1 or TRBD2 (5 bases each). V was pared by 1 base and J by 0 bases, with 10 bases between. Germline V lookup: CDR1 MGHDK, CDR2 SYGVNS. The CDR3 is made up of 16 amino acids. The CDR3 region is CASSEFGGGSYNEQFF. CDR3 DNA sequence: TGTGCCAGCAGTGAATTTGGGGGTGGCTCCTACAATGAGCAGTTCTTC.

The chain joins TRBV13 to TRBJ2-7; no firm D call. CDR1 is PRHDT and CDR2 is FYEKMQ in the germline V gene (reference sequence). This CDR3 contains 14 residues. The V end lost 7 bases, the J end lost 2 bases, and 15 bases lay between the germline ends. DNA for the CDR3: TGTGCCAGCACCTCACTCGGTAATCCCTACGAGCAGTACTTC. Residues: CASTSLGNPYEQYF.

The J gene is TRBJ1-2, the V gene TRBV9; 8 bases are shared with TRBD1. CDR1 is SGDLS and CDR2 is YYNGEE in the germline V gene. The trim removed 4 bases at V and 2 bases at J, leaving 4 bases unmatched. This CDR3 has 14 residues. The CDR3 reads CASSTRTGNYGYTF. CDR3 bases: TGTGCCAGCAGCACTAGGACAGGGAACTATGGCTACACCTTC.

This chain uses TRBV25-1 with TRBJ2-2; maybe TRBD2 (5 bases). This CDR3 is 17 amino acids long. Germline CDR1 reads MGHDK; CDR2 reads SYGVNS. V lost 1 base and J lost 5, with 17 bases in between. The CDR3 spells CASSESPSLVWTGELFF. The CDR3 DNA follows: TGTGCCAGCAGTGAATCCCCTAGCTTGGTTTGGACCGGGGAGCTGTTTTTT.

V is TRBV9 and J is TRBJ2-3; 7 bases match TRBD1. This CDR3 has 16 residues. The V segment lost 6 bases and the J segment 1 base; nucleotides outside the gene matches: 11. CDR1 SGDLS and CDR2 YYNGEE come from the germline V gene. In nucleotides, the CDR3 is TGTGCCAGCACCGGAACCACAGGGGTGGGCACAGATACGCAGTATTTT. Its translation is CASTGTTGVGTDTQYF. The variable domain in full, completed from reference TRBV9 and TRBJ2-3, reads DSGVTQTPKHLITATGQRVTLRCSPRSGDLSVYWYQQSLDQGLQFLIQYYNGEERAKGNILERFSAQQFPDLHSELNLSSLELGDSALYFCASTGTTGVGTDTQYFGPGTRLTVL.

The chain combines TRBV5-6 with TRBJ2-2; no reliable D call. The CDR3 runs 15 residues. Trimming took off 1 base at V and 1 base at J, with 8 bases between the two ends. Germline CDR1 reads SGHDT; CDR2 reads YYEEEE. The CDR3 bases are TGTGCCAGCAGCTTGATGCCTAGGAACACCGGGGAGCTGTTTTTT. This encodes CASSLMPRNTGELFF.

This clone was recorded a few times. The rearrangement uses TRBV4-1 and TRBJ1-1; D uncertain. The CDR3 covers 13 residues. The V and J ends lost 0 bases and 3 bases respectively, with 5 bases between them. CDR1 is MGHRA, CDR2 YSYEKL, per germline. The CDR3 is CASSQERDTEAFF. The CDR3, as DNA: TGCGCCAGCAGCCAAGAACGGGACACTGAAGCTTTCTTT.

The gene calls are TRBV7-6 and TRBJ2-7; D not resolved. This CDR3 comprises 13 residues. Trimming shortened V by 1 base and J by 2 bases, and 6 bases separated the two germline ends. Germline V lookup: CDR1 SGHVS, CDR2 FNYEAQ. The CDR3 sequence: CASSLDFTYEQYF. The CDR3 DNA reads as TGTGCCAGCAGCTTAGACTTTACCTACGAGCAGTACTTC.

This chain connects TRBV18 to TRBJ1-1; D not certain. Looked up from germline, CDR1 is KGHSH and CDR2 is LQKENI. CDR3 length: 14 residues. The V end lost 0 bases, the J end lost 5 bases, and 10 bases lay between the germline ends. CDR3 residues: CASSPPKEWTEAFF. Here the CDR3 DNA reads TGTGCCAGCTCACCACCCAAGGAATGGACTGAAGCTTTCTTT.

V is TRBV18 and J is TRBJ2-7; D is possibly TRBD2 (7 bases). Germline lookup yields CDR1 KGHSH and CDR2 LQKENI. The CDR3 contains 19 residues. Deletions cut 3 bases from V and 5 bases from J, with 29 bases between. CDR3 nucleotide sequence: TGTGCCAGCTCACCTCAGGGAGGGACACTACACGCCCCGCCACACGAGCAGTACTTC. It translates to CASSPQGGTLHAPPHEQYF.

This clone was seen more than once but under ten times. The rearrangement links TRBV5-6 to TRBJ1-2, with D unclear. V lost 0 bases and J 4 bases, leaving 10 bases between the germline ends. This CDR3 spans 14 amino acids. The germline gives CDR1 SGHDT, CDR2 YYEEEE. CDR3 DNA: TGTGCCAGCAGCTTGGGACAAGGGAGCTATGGCTACACCTTC. It translates to CASSLGQGSYGYTF.

V gene TRBV5-6 combines with J gene TRBJ2-3; D remains ambiguous. Germline lookup yields CDR1 SGHDT and CDR2 YYEEEE. The CDR3 consists of 13 residues. V was pared by 4 bases and J by 5 bases, with 11 bases between. As DNA, the CDR3 is TGTGCCAGCAGCAGGCTATGGAAAGATACGCAGTATTTT. Its translation is CASSRLWKDTQYF.

The CDR3 DNA reads TGTGCCAGCAGCCCTCATCTAGCGGGGGGTTCTGATGAGCAGTTCTTC. Its translation is CASSPHLAGGSDEQFF. The V call is TRBV9, the J call TRBJ2-1; TRBD2 aligns across 11 bases. CDR1 and CDR2 from the germline V gene are SGDLS and YYNGEE. The V segment lost 4 bases and the J segment 8 bases; nucleotides outside the gene matches: 11. The CDR3 length is 16 residues.

The chain couples TRBV4-2 to TRBJ2-5, with 14 bases that match TRBD2. The V gene end was trimmed by 4 bases and the J gene end by 0 bases; junction bases not matched to a gene: 4. Germline values: CDR1 LGHNA, CDR2 YNFKEQ. This CDR3 contains 17 residues. CDR3 sequence reads: CASSPTSGGGYQETQYF. The CDR3, as DNA: TGTGCCAGCAGCCCGACTAGCGGGGGGGGGTACCAAGAGACCCAGTACTTC.

This chain links TRBV11-2 with TRBJ2-3; no reliable D call. Germline V gives CDR1 SGHAT, CDR2 FQNNGV. V was shortened by 1 base and J by 6 bases, with 5 bases between the two germline ends. The CDR3 runs to 12 residues. CDR3 nucleotide sequence: TGTGCCAGCAGCTTAGTTCCTGATACGCAGTATTTT. Its protein product is CASSLVPDTQYF.

The chain carries TRBV19 and TRBJ2-3, with 8 bases lining up with TRBD2. Germline CDR1 reads LNHDA; CDR2 reads SQIVND (reference sequence). V dropped 5 bases and J dropped 5; count of bases not matched to a gene: 18. This CDR3 comprises 18 residues. The DNA of the CDR3 is TGTGCCAGTAGTCCCGGGGGGGAACCCGGGGCCCGTGGAGATACGCAGTATTTT. Translation gives CASSPGGEPGARGDTQYF.

The chain combines TRBV4-1 with TRBJ2-5, with 9 bases fitting TRBD2. V was clipped by 1 base and J by 5 bases; unmatched bases: 5. This CDR3 is 15 amino acids long. CDR1 MGHRA and CDR2 YSYEKL come from the germline V gene. The CDR3 DNA reads as TGCGCCAGCAGCCAAGCGTCTAGCGGGGTGGAGACCCAGTACTTC. Translation gives CASSQASSGVETQYF.

There are a few counts of this clone. The chain is built from TRBV5-6 and TRBJ2-7, with D possibly TRBD2 on 5 matching bases. Germline assignment: CDR1 SGHDT and CDR2 YYEEEE. The CDR3 contains 14 residues. V was trimmed by 6 bases and J by 0 bases, leaving 13 bases between them. DNA for the CDR3: TGTGCCAGCACCAGCGTAGGGAGCTCCTACGAGCAGTACTTC. Amino acids: CASTSVGSSYEQYF. Looking up the rest from reference TRBV5-6 and TRBJ2-7 gives the full variable domain: DAGVTQSPTHLIKTRGQQVTLRCSPKSGHDTVSWYQQALGQGPQFIFQYYEEEERQRGNFPDRFSGHQFPNYSSELNVNALLLGDSALYLCASTSVGSSYEQYFGPGTRLTVT.

V gene TRBV6-5 combines with J gene TRBJ1-5; D possibly corresponds to TRBD1 (5 bases). This CDR3 region has 13 residues. Trimming left V 7 bases short and J 4 bases short, with 11 bases between. Per germline, CDR1 MNHEY and CDR2 SVGAGI. CDR3 in amino acids: CASNLSGNQPQHF. CDR3 bases: TGTGCCAGCAACTTATCAGGGAATCAGCCCCAGCATTTT.

This clone is a singleton in its sample. The chain combines TRBV5-1 with TRBJ2-1; 8 nucleotides agree with TRBD1. Germline V lookup: CDR1 SGHRS, CDR2 YFSETQ. Unmatched junction bases numbered 3, after V lost 1 base and J lost 3 bases. CDR3 length: 15 amino acids. CDR3 region: CASSLPGGFYNEQFF. The CDR3 DNA follows: TGCGCCAGCAGCTTGCCAGGGGGCTTCTACAATGAGCAGTTCTTC.